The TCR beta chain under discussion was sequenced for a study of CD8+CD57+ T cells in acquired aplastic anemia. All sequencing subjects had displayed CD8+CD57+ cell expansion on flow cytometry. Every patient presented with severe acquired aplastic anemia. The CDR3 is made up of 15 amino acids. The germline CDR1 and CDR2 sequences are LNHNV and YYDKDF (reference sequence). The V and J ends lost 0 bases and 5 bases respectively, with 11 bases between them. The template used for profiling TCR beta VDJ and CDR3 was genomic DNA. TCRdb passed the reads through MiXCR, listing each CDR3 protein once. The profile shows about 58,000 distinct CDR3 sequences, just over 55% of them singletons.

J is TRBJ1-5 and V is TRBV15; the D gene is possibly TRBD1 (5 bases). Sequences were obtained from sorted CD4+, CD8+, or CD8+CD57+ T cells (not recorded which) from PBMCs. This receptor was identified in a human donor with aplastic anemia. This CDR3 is CATSRDRDRDQPQHF. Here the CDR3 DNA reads TGTGCCACCAGCAGAGACAGGGACCGGGATCAGCCCCAGCATTTT. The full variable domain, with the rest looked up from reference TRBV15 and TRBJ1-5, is DAMVIQNPRYQVTQFGKPVTLSCSQTLNHNVMYWYQQKSSQAPKLLFHYYDKDFNNEADTPDNFQSRRPNTSFCFLDIRSPGLGDTAMYLCATSRDRDRDQPQHFGDGTRLSIL.